What follows is one TCR beta chain and its context. This clone showed up just once. The clone's antigen remains unknown. Base qualities are not provided; no much larger clone lies one nucleotide away. This entry is derived from a study of blood T cell repertoires in COVID-19 (TCRdb year 2020). Turning to the overall study: Collaborator samples came from the United States, Italy and Spain and covered acute and convalescent phases of COVID-19. The prospective study material was composed of cDNA or gDNA derived from T cells, B-cell-depleted T cells, or PBMCs. The dataset comprised deeply sampled blood TCRbeta repertoires from subjects exposed to, actively infected with, or recovered from COVID-19. The repertoires were released in a freely available public database intended as a resource for research on the immune response to SARS-CoV-2. The samples were drawn from two sources: the first 160 participants of the ongoing ImmuneRACE study, and over 950 subjects contributed by 6 global collaborators. Nearly every sample came with metadata listing a de-identified subject ID, COVID-19 status, age in years and sex. Where available, HLA class I and class II types were taken from metadata supplied by the sample provider and were not determined by assay-based typing. General study outcomes and caveats: Clinical and demographic metadata were provided uncurated, with the amount varying by source and participant.

TCRbeta CDR3 regions were amplified from genomic DNA using the immunoSEQ Assay, a bias-controlled multiplex PCR. In the authors' own workflow: Within the assay, amplification of reference gene primers was used to estimate how many nucleated cells each sample contained. Sequence reads were collapsed and filtered to measure the absolute abundance of every unique TCRbeta CDR3 rearrangement. Productive Simpson clonality was computed per sample as the square root of Simpson's diversity index over productive rearrangements. The table was pulled from immuneACCESS by TCRdb, which kept in-frame rearrangements only. Such tables lose some clones; where checked, under half of the loss comes from unresolved V genes, and the rest has no known cause. That table supplies the V and J calls and clone size; D and trimming were determined from the DNA. In all, the sample holds approximately 260,000 clones, and around 89% of those were seen once. The ten largest clones take up 0.95% to 1.5% of the sample.

In the prospective study, participants were about 18 to 89 years old, resided in 20 to 30 geographic areas of the United States, and were enrolled through a virtual design. In the prospective study, participants were assigned to cohorts based on the clinical history participants reported in a screening survey and a study questionnaire. Each participant in the prospective study had whole blood, serum and a nasopharyngeal or oropharyngeal swab collected by mobile phlebotomists. Prospective study participants could optionally give additional blood draws and questionnaires over an approximately two-month period. Before DNA extraction, blood samples from the prospective study were shipped at room temperature or frozen. Based on the germline V gene (reference sequence), the CDR1 and CDR2 sequences are LGHDT and YNNKEL. Relative to germline, V is missing 4 bases and J is missing 0 bases, with 10 bases of the junction outside any gene match. The CDR3 measures 20 amino acids from cysteine to phenylalanine. Of the read, only the CDR3 DNA is kept; its 60 bases are in frame from base 1.

The sequence joins TRBV3-1 (or the pseudogene TRBV3-2) to TRBJ2-1, with 15 central nucleotides matching TRBD2. Sequences were obtained from PBMCs or T cells enriched from blood (not recorded which). This TCR was sampled from a woman between 40 and 55 years old with acute COVID-19. In nucleotides, the sequence is TGTGCCAGCAGCCTCACCTGGACTAGCGGGAGGGCAAGCTCCTACAATGAGCAGTTCTTC. Its protein reads: CASSLTWTSGRASSYNEQFF.